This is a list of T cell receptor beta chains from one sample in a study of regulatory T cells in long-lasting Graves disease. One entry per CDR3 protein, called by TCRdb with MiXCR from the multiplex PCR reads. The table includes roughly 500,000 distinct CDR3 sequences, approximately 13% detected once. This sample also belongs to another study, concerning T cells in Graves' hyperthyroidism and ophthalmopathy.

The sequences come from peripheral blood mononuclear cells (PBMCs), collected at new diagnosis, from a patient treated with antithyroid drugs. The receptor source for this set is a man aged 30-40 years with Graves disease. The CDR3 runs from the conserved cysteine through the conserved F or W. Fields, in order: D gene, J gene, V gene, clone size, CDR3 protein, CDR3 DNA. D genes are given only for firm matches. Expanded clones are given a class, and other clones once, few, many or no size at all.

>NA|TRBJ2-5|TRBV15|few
CATSSGSQETQYF
TGTGCCACCAGCAGCGGGTCTCAAGAGACCCAGTACTTC
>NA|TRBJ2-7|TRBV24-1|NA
CATGLRLFSYEQYF
TGTGCCACCGGGCTCCGGCTATTCTCCTACGAGCAGTACTTC
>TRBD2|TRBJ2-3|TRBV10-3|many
CAIRQREARDTQYF
TGTGCCATCCGGCAGCGGGAGGCCCGGGATACGCAGTATTTT
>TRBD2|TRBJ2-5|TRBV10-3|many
CAISDSSTSGNQETQYF
TGTGCCATCAGTGACTCCTCGACTAGCGGGAACCAAGAGACCCAGTACTTC
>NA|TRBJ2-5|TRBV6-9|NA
CASSYSLLEETQYF
TGTGCCAGCAGTTACTCCCTGTTAGAAGAGACCCAGTACTTC
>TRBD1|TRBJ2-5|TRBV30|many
CAWRATGLETQYF
TGTGCCTGGAGGGCGACAGGGTTGGAGACCCAGTACTTC
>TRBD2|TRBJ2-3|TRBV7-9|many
CASSFTAGYSDTQYF
TGTGCCAGCAGCTTTACAGCGGGATACTCAGATACGCAGTATTTT
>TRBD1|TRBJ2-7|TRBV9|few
CASSQGAGNEQYF
TGTGCCAGCAGCCAGGGGGCTGGTAACGAGCAGTACTTC
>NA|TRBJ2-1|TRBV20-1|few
CSANPTGLGDGSGMFF
TGCAGTGCTAATCCAACCGGATTAGGGGACGGGTCGGGCATGTTCTTC
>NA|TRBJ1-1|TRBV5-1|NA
CASSPTLDSYTGAFF
TGCGCCAGCAGCCCGACCCTCGACAGCTACACTGGAGCTTTCTTT
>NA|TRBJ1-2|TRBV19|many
CASTLGRNYGYTF
TGTGCCAGTACCCTGGGACGGAACTATGGCTACACCTTC
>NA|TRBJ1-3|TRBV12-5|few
CASGLVRGNTIYF
TGTGCTAGTGGTTTGGTGCGTGGAAACACCATATATTTT
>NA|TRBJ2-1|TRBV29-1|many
CSVGDWSNEQFF
TGCAGCGTTGGAGACTGGAGTAATGAGCAGTTCTTC
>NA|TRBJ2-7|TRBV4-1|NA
CASSQDLIGPYEQYF
TGCGCCAGCAGCCAAGATTTGATAGGTCCCTACGAGCAGTACTTC
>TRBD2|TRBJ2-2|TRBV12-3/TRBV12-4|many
CASSLELAGANGELFF
TGTGCCAGCAGTTTAGAACTAGCGGGAGCTAACGGGGAGCTGTTTTTT
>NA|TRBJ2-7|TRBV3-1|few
CASSQERWRNTSYEQYF
TGTGCCAGCAGCCAAGAAAGGTGGCGGAACACCTCCTACGAGCAGTACTTC
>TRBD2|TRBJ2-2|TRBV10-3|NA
CAIRATAGLAENSNTGELFF
TGTGCCATCAGAGCGACGGCAGGACTAGCGGAGAACTCGAACACCGGGGAGCTGTTTTTT
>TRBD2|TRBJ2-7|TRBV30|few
CAWSKVAGESYEQYF
TGTGCCTGGAGTAAAGTAGCGGGAGAATCGTACGAGCAGTACTTC
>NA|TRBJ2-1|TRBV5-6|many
CASSLRQPGEQFF
TGTGCCAGCAGCTTGAGACAGCCTGGGGAGCAGTTCTTC
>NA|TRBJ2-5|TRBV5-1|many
CASSSGGQFGGETQYF
TGCGCCAGCAGCTCTGGGGGGCAGTTCGGGGGAGAGACCCAGTACTTC
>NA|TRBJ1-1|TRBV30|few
CACNSRNTEAFF
TGTGCCTGCAATAGTCGAAACACTGAAGCTTTCTTT